One sample yielded the 23 T cell receptor beta chains listed below, sequenced in a study of CD8+ T cells in alopecia areata. Sequencing templates came from extracted RNA that was reverse transcribed into cDNA. Clones were read by immunoSEQ multiplex PCR, and TCRdb kept only the in-frame ones, dropping some. The sample lists about 99,000 clones, less than 70% occurring once. Sequencing used CD4+ T cells sorted from blood. These receptor sequences come from a human donor in good health.

In its sample, this clone was seen a few times. The rearrangement links TRBV29-1 to TRBJ2-3; 15 bases agree with TRBD2. CDR1 and CDR2 from the germline V gene are SQVTM and ANQGSEA. The ends lost 8 bases at V and 3 bases at J; junction bases unmatched: 9. CDR3 size: 16 residues. The CDR3 loop is CSIGIGLAGGTDTQYF. The CDR3 nucleotides are TGCAGCATCGGAATTGGACTAGCGGGGGGGACAGATACGCAGTATTTT.

This clone was detected a few times. The chain combines TRBV29-1 with TRBJ1-2; D not resolved. The V end lost 3 bases, the J end lost 6 bases, and 14 bases lay between the germline ends. CDR1 is SQVTM, CDR2 ANQGSEA, per germline. The CDR3 extends over 13 amino acids. CDR3 DNA sequence: TGCAGCGTTGATACGCCCGAACGCCATGGCTACACCTTC. Translating gives CSVDTPERHGYTF.

The chain carries TRBV2 and TRBJ2-2; 15 bases align to TRBD2. Germline CDR1 reads SNHLY; CDR2 reads FYNNEI. CDR3 length: 16 amino acids. With 6 bases clipped from V and 7 bases from J, the junction kept 6 bases outside the gene matches. The CDR3 sequence is CASRRTSGGAVGELFF. Written as DNA, the CDR3 is TGTGCCAGCAGGAGGACTAGCGGGGGGGCCGTCGGGGAGCTGTTTTTT. The variable domain in full, completed from reference TRBV2 and TRBJ2-2, reads EPEVTQTPSHQVTQMGQEVILRCVPISNHLYFYWYRQILGQKVEFLVSFYNNEISEKSEIFDDQFSVERPDGSNFTLKIRSTKLEDSAMYFCASRRTSGGAVGELFFGEGSRLTVL.

As for this clone: One end of the junction does not line up with germline, which may come from a read error. The genes are TRBV7-8 and TRBJ2-3, with D possibly TRBD2 on 7 matching bases. The CDR3 has 16 residues. The germline V gene has CDR1 SGHVS and CDR2 FQNEAQ. The CDR3 region is CASSLGAGASTNTQYF. CDR3 DNA sequence: TGTGCCAGCAGCTTGGGGGCGGGGGCCAGCACAAATACGCAGTATTTT.

A remark on this clone: The germline gene is not matched at one end of the junction; a read error may be the cause. This chain links TRBV6-1 with TRBJ2-2; the D call may be TRBD1 or TRBD2 (5 bases each). Germline V lookup: CDR1 MNHNS, CDR2 SASEGT. The CDR3 consists of 14 residues. The CDR3 region is CAISDGGDTGELFF. The CDR3 bases are TGTGCCATCAGTGATGGGGGAGACACCGGGGAGCTGTTTTTT.

The genes are TRBV29-1 and TRBJ2-7; 7 bases are a match to TRBD1. The CDR3 loop spans 14 amino acids. Looked up from germline, CDR1 is SQVTM and CDR2 is ANQGSEA. The V gene end was trimmed by 7 bases and the J gene end by 0 bases; junction bases not matched to a gene: 9. The CDR3 bases are TGCAGCGCCGGACAGGCACCCTACTCCTACGAGCAGTACTTC. Its protein product is CSAGQAPYSYEQYF.

This clone is labeled medium-sized. V is TRBV15 and J is TRBJ2-1; possible D gene TRBD1, 6 bases. The V end was cut by 5 bases, the J end by 7 bases, with 15 bases between. CDR3 size: 14 residues. The germline V gene has CDR1 LNHNV and CDR2 YYDKDF (reference sequence). The CDR3 loop is CATSPGESRNEQFF. The CDR3 nucleotides are TGTGCCACCAGCCCAGGGGAATCAAGGAATGAGCAGTTCTTC.

This chain joins TRBV4-1 and TRBJ2-1; 11 nucleotides match TRBD2. From germline, CDR1 is MGHRA and CDR2 YSYEKL. The V and J ends lost 6 bases and 4 bases, in that order; junction bases with no gene match: 5. This CDR3 region has 15 residues. The CDR3 loop reads CASRRLAGNYNEQFF. Written as DNA, the CDR3 is TGCGCCAGCAGACGACTAGCGGGGAATTACAATGAGCAGTTCTTC.

The chain carries TRBV29-1 and TRBJ1-2; D is uncertain. Germline V lookup: CDR1 SQVTM, CDR2 ANQGSEA. The CDR3 loop spans 12 amino acids. Trimming stripped 4 bases from V and 7 bases from J, with 13 bases between. The DNA of the CDR3 is TGCAGCGTTGGTCTTCAAGGACGTGGCTACACCTTC. It is translated as CSVGLQGRGYTF.

The J gene is TRBJ2-3, the V gene TRBV7-9; TRBD2 aligns across 8 bases. The V gene end was trimmed by 1 base and the J gene end by 5 bases; junction bases not matched to a gene: 8. Per the germline V gene, CDR1 is SEHNR and CDR2 is FQNEAQ (reference sequence). This CDR3 region has 16 residues. CDR3 sequence: CASSLGAAGERDTQYF. CDR3 nucleotides: TGTGCCAGCAGCTTAGGTGCAGCGGGGGAGCGAGATACGCAGTATTTT.

V and J are TRBV30 and TRBJ1-1, with D hard to call. Per germline, CDR1 GTSNPN and CDR2 SVGIG (reference sequence). This CDR3 has 13 amino acids. Trimming pared 0 bases from V and 2 bases from J, leaving 7 bases between. The CDR3 sequence is CAWSVGVNTEAFF. The CDR3 nucleotides read TGTGCCTGGAGTGTTGGGGTAAACACTGAAGCTTTCTTT.

J is TRBJ1-2 and V is TRBV30; no firm D call. The CDR3 loop spans 11 amino acids. V was clipped by 3 bases and J by 3 bases, with 5 bases between them. Germline V gene lookup returns CDR1 GTSNPN and CDR2 SVGIG (reference sequence). CDR3 loop: CAWRPYYGYTF. The CDR3 nucleotides read TGTGCCTGGAGGCCCTACTATGGCTACACCTTC.

V gene TRBV2 combines with J gene TRBJ2-1; perhaps TRBD2 as D (5 bases). The germline CDR1 and CDR2 sequences are SNHLY and FYNNEI. There are 12 residues in the CDR3. The V end was cut by 6 bases, the J end by 10 bases, with 13 bases between. The CDR3 protein is CASRGLVREQFF. The CDR3 region has the DNA TGTGCCAGCAGAGGACTCGTCAGAGAGCAGTTCTTC.

J is TRBJ2-3 and V is TRBV5-1; maybe TRBD2 (6 bases). Trimming cost V 0 bases and J 3 bases, with 11 bases left between them. The germline V gene has CDR1 SGHRS and CDR2 YFSETQ. The CDR3 totals 15 residues. Here the CDR3 reads CASSLGTGRTDTQYF. The DNA for the CDR3 is TGCGCCAGCAGCTTGGGAACGGGGAGGACAGATACGCAGTATTTT.

The J gene is TRBJ1-2, the V gene TRBV9, with D unclear. The germline V gene encodes CDR1 SGDLS and CDR2 YYNGEE. The CDR3 consists of 14 residues. The V and J ends lost 3 bases and 8 bases respectively, with 17 bases between them. The CDR3, as DNA: TGTGCCAGCAGCGGTTTACCCGACCGGAGGGGCTACACCTTC. Its translation: CASSGLPDRRGYTF. Supplemented by reference TRBV9 and TRBJ1-2, the full variable domain reads DSGVTQTPKHLITATGQRVTLRCSPRSGDLSVYWYQQSLDQGLQFLIQYYNGEERAKGNILERFSAQQFPDLHSELNLSSLELGDSALYFCASSGLPDRRGYTFGSGTRLTVV.

The chain links TRBV25-1 to TRBJ2-1, with D perhaps matching TRBD1 or TRBD2 (6 bases each). The CDR3 spans 17 residues. V lost 2 bases and J lost 4, with 18 bases in between. Germline CDR1 and CDR2: MGHDK and SYGVNS. The CDR3 loop reads CASSEEEGGGGYNEQFF. The CDR3 coding sequence is TGTGCCAGCAGTGAAGAGGAGGGGGGCGGCGGATACAATGAGCAGTTCTTC.

J is TRBJ2-1 and V is TRBV30, with D maybe TRBD2 (7 bases). This CDR3 contains 14 residues. From germline, CDR1 is GTSNPN and CDR2 SVGIG (reference sequence). The V and J ends lost 4 bases and 2 bases respectively, with 12 bases between them. CDR3 residues: CAWIRGGAYNEQFF. The CDR3 region has the DNA TGTGCCTGGATACGCGGGGGCGCCTACAATGAGCAGTTCTTC.

The chain recombines TRBV29-1 with TRBJ1-2; 7 nucleotides line up with TRBD1. V trimming: 8 bases; J trimming: 7 bases; junction bases outside the gene matches: 10. The CDR3 totals 12 residues. Per the germline V gene, CDR1 is SQVTM and CDR2 is ANQGSEA. CDR3 loop: CSSGDRAGGYTF. The DNA for the CDR3 is TGCAGCTCGGGAGACAGGGCTGGTGGCTACACCTTC.

The sample holds one count of this clone. The chain recombines TRBV29-1 with TRBJ1-1; 10 nucleotides match TRBD1. The V segment lost 4 bases and the J segment 0 bases; nucleotides outside the gene matches: 11. Germline CDR1 reads SQVTM; CDR2 reads ANQGSEA. This CDR3 spans 17 amino acids. The CDR3 DNA reads as TGCAGCGTTGCGCAAAGCCCGGGACAGGGGATGAACACTGAAGCTTTCTTT. It translates to CSVAQSPGQGMNTEAFF.

This chain connects TRBV6-5 to TRBJ2-6; D perhaps matches TRBD1 (6 bases). CDR3 length equals 15 residues. Germline V gives CDR1 MNHEY, CDR2 SVGAGI. Trimming cost V 6 bases and J 1 base, with 10 bases left between them. CDR3 bases: TGTGCCAGCAGCAACAGGGATTCTGGGGCCAACGTCCTGACTTTC. Its protein product is CASSNRDSGANVLTF.

As to this clone: Germline is not matched at one junction end, which may reflect a read error. J is TRBJ1-2 and V is TRBV28; D gene unclear. The CDR3 consists of 14 residues. CDR1 is MDHEN, CDR2 SYDVKM, per germline. The CDR3 DNA reads as TGTGCCAGCAGCTTATTCGACGGTGGCTATGGCTACACCTTC. Translated: CASSLFDGGYGYTF.

This clone was observed a handful of times. In DNA, the CDR3 is TGTGCCAGCAGCCGATACAGGGAACGGGAGACCCAGTACTTC. Amino acid sequence: CASSRYRERETQYF. This chain connects TRBV14 to TRBJ2-5; possibly TRBD1 for D (6 bases). V was shortened by 4 bases and J by 5 bases, with 14 bases between the two germline ends. This CDR3 region has 14 residues. Germline CDR1 and CDR2: SGHDN and FVKESK.

This clone was observed a few times. The CDR3 sequence is CASSSGATNYGYTF. CDR3 DNA: TGTGCCAGCAGTTCAGGGGCGACTAACTATGGCTACACCTTC. The chain carries TRBV27 and TRBJ1-2; TRBD1 might be the D (6 bases). The CDR3 is made up of 14 amino acids. Trimming removed 4 bases from V and 0 bases from J, with 9 bases in between. From germline, CDR1 is MNHEY and CDR2 SMNVEV (reference sequence).